The 6 T cell receptor beta chains presented below share a single source sample, sequenced in a study of T cell responses to AZD1222 COVID-19 vaccine. Measured with immunoSEQ multiplex PCR; TCRdb has only the in-frame clones, and not every one. The sample records 150,000 to 200,000 clones, approximately 90% being singletons. The specimen was peripheral blood, collected 28 days after the second AZD1222 dose. The receptors originated from an adult who received the AZD1222 COVID-19 vaccine.

V is TRBV7-2 and J is TRBJ2-4; D is ambiguous. The V end lost 5 bases, the J end lost 2 bases, and 7 bases lay between the germline ends. The CDR3 is 13 amino acids. CDR1 SGHTA and CDR2 FQGNSA come from the germline V gene. CDR3 bases: TGTGCCAGCAGCCCCCCGTCCAAAAACATTCAGTACTTC. This sequence encodes CASSPPSKNIQYF.

CDR3 sequence reads: CASSLSDRVGEKLFF. As DNA, the CDR3 is TGTGCCAGCAGTTTATCAGACAGGGTGGGTGAAAAACTGTTTTTT. The chain is built from TRBV28 and TRBJ1-4, with 7 bases matching TRBD1. V dropped 1 base and J dropped 7; count of bases not matched to a gene: 6. The CDR3 extends over 15 amino acids. Germline V CDR1 and CDR2: MDHEN, SYDVKM.

The chain employs TRBV3-1 (or the pseudogene TRBV3-2) and TRBJ1-4; tentatively, D is TRBD1 (6 bases). Germline V CDR1 and CDR2: LGHDT, YNNKEL (reference sequence). This CDR3 comprises 16 residues. The V and J ends lost 4 bases and 3 bases respectively, with 15 bases between them. CDR3 loop: CASSPMPGGPNEKLFF. DNA for the CDR3: TGTGCCAGCAGCCCAATGCCTGGGGGGCCTAATGAAAAACTGTTTTTT.

The rearrangement links TRBV7-2 to TRBJ1-1; TRBD1 matches 8 bases. The CDR3 runs 17 residues. The germline CDR1 and CDR2 sequences are SGHTA and FQGNSA. After removal of 4 bases from V and 7 bases from J, the junction contained 17 bases not matched to a gene. The CDR3 reads CASSWATGAPGGSEAFF. The CDR3 DNA reads as TGTGCCAGCAGCTGGGCGACAGGGGCTCCCGGGGGGAGTGAAGCTTTCTTT. Combining the CDR3 with reference TRBV7-2 and TRBJ1-1 gives the whole variable domain GAGVSQSPSNKVTEKGKDVELRCDPISGHTALYWYRQSLGQGLEFLIYFQGNSAPDKSGLPSDRFSAERTGGSVSTLTIQRTQQEDSAVYLCASSWATGAPGGSEAFFGQGTRLTVV.

The chain has TRBV29-1 and TRBJ1-3; the D gene is possibly TRBD1 (5 bases). V lost 6 bases, J lost 10 bases, and 10 bases lay in between. The CDR3 has 10 residues. Germline assignment: CDR1 SQVTM and CDR2 ANQGSEA. The chain's CDR3 is CSVLGDTIYF. For the CDR3, the DNA is TGCAGCGTCCTAGGGGATACCATATATTTT.

This chain connects TRBV9 to TRBJ1-3, with unresolved D. The ends were cut back, 8 bases at V and 4 bases at J, with 13 bases in the middle. Germline V CDR1 and CDR2: SGDLS, YYNGEE. This CDR3 contains 13 residues. The CDR3 nucleotides read TGTGCCAGGACTAATGGATACGGAAACACCATATATTTT. As protein: CARTNGYGNTIYF.